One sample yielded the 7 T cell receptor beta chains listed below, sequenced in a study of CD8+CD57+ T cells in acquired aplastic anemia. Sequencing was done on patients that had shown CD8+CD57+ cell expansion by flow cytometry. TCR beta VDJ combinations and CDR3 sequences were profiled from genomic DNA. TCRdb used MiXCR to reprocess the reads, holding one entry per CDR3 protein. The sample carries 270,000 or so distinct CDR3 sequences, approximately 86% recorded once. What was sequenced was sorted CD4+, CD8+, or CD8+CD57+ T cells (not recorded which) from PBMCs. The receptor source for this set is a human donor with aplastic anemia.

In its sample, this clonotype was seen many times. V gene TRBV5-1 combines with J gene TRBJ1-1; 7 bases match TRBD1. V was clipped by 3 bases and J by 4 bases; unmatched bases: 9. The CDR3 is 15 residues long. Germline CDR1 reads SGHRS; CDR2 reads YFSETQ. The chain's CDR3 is CASSSVTGVGTEAFF. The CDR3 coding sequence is TGCGCCAGCAGCTCTGTAACAGGGGTAGGCACTGAAGCTTTCTTT.

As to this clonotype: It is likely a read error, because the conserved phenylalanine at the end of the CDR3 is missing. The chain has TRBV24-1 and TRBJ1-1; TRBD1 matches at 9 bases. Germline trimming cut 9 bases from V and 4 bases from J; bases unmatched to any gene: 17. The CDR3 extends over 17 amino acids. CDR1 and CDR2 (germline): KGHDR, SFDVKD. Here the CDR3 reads CATDPDRGIHWGTEAFL. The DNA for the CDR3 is TGTGCCACCGACCCGGACAGGGGAATTCACTGGGGCACTGAAGCTTTCCTG.

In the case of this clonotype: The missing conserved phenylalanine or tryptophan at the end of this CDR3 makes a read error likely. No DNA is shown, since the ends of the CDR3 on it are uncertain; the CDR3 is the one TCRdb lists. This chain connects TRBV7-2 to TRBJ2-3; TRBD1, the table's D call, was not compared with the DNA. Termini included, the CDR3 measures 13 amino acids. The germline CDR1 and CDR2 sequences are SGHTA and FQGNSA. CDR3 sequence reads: CASSTAGGVSYEQ.

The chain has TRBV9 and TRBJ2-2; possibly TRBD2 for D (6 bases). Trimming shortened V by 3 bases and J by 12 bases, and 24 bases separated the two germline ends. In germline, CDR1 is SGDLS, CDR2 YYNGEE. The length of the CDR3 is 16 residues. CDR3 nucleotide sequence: TGTGCCAGCAGCGCCGGGGCCGGGGGAATAGATGCGCAGCTGTTTTTT. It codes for CASSAGAGGIDAQLFF.

For the CDR3, the DNA is TGTGCCACCAGTGAAGGACAGGCGAACTATGGCTACACCTTC. Amino acid sequence: CATSEGQANYGYTF. The J gene is TRBJ1-2, the V gene TRBV24-1; 7 positions match TRBD1. This CDR3 comprises 14 residues. With 4 bases clipped from V and 2 bases from J, the junction kept 3 bases outside the gene matches. In germline, CDR1 is KGHDR, CDR2 SFDVKD.

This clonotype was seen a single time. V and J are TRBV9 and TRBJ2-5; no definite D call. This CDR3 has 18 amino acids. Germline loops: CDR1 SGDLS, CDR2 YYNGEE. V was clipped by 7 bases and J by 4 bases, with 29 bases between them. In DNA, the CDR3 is TGTGCCAGCGGTGTTGCTGGGAACAGTCGGTACTTCCCAGAGACCCAGTACTTC. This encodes CASGVAGNSRYFPETQYF.

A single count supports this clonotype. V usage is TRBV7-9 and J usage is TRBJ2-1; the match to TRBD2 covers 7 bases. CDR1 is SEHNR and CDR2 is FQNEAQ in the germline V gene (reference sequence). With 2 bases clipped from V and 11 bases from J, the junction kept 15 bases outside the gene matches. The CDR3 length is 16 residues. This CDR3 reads CASSLKRSGNRDQQFF. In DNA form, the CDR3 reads TGTGCCAGCAGCTTAAAAAGAAGCGGGAATCGCGATCAGCAGTTCTTC. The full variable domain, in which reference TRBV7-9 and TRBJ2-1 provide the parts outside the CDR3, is DTGVSQNPRHKITKRGQNVTFRCDPISEHNRLYWYRQTLGQGPEFLTYFQNEAQLEKSRLLSDRFSAERPKGSFSTLEIQRTEQGDSAMYLCASSLKRSGNRDQQFFGPGTRLTVL.